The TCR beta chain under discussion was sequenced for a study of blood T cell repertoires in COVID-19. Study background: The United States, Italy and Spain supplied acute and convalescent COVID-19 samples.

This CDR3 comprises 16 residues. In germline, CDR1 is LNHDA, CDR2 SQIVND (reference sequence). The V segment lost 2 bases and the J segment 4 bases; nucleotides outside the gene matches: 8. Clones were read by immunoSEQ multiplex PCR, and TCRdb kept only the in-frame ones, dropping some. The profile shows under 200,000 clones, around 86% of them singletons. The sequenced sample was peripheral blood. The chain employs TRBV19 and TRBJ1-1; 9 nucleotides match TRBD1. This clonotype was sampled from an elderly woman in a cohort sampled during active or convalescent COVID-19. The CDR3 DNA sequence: TGTGCCAGTAGTATAACCGGGACAGGGAGCGGCACTGAAGCTTTCTTT. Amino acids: CASSITGTGSGTEAFF. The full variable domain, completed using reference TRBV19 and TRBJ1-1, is DGGITQSPKYLFRKEGQNVTLSCEQNLNHDAMYWYRQDPGQGLRLIYYSQIVNDFQKGDIAEGYSVSREKKESFPLTVTSAQKNPTAFYLCASSITGTGSGTEAFFGQGTRLTVV.